The rows below give T cell receptor beta chains drawn from one sample of a study of technical replicates of blood from a few donors. The data were produced by immunoSEQ multiplex PCR, yet TCRdb's version contains in-frame clones alone and is incomplete. This sample has 75,000 to 100,000 clones, with roughly 96% found just once. The source material was T cells isolated from PBMCs. These receptors were collected from a human donor in good health. Both conserved end residues are part of each CDR3. The order of the fields is CDR3 length, V gene, J gene, D gene, CDR3 protein, CDR3 DNA. D genes are given only for firm matches.

16	TRBV10-3	TRBJ2-5	TRBD1	CAISANPQGHQETQYF	TGTGCCATCAGTGCGAATCCACAGGGGCACCAAGAGACCCAGTACTTC
13	TRBV7-9	TRBJ2-3	NA	CASSLGEADTQYF	TGTGCCAGCAGCTTAGGGGAGGCAGATACGCAGTATTTT
17	TRBV19	TRBJ2-1	TRBD1	CASSIVRGQSSYNEQFF	TGTGCCAGTAGTATAGTTAGGGGACAGAGCTCCTACAATGAGCAGTTCTTC
13	TRBV5-1	TRBJ2-7	NA	CASSLVPGYEQYF	TGCGCCAGCAGCTTGGTGCCGGGCTACGAGCAGTACTTC
12	TRBV9	TRBJ2-2	NA	CASSVGPGELFF	TGTGCCAGCAGCGTTGGGCCCGGGGAGCTGTTTTTT
14	TRBV30	TRBJ2-7	NA	CALTRPDFTNEQYF	TGTGCCTTGACGCGACCTGACTTTACGAACGAGCAGTACTTC
15	TRBV5-4	TRBJ1-1	NA	CASSLSRLSRGQAFF	TGTGCCAGCAGCTTGAGCCGGCTCTCCAGGGGACAAGCTTTCTTT
10	TRBV30	TRBJ1-6	NA	CAWSRGPLHF	TGTGCCTGGAGTCGCGGTCCCCTCCACTTT
13	TRBV5-1	TRBJ2-7	NA	CASSYDRVYEQYF	TGCGCCAGCAGCTATGACAGAGTCTACGAGCAGTACTTC
13	TRBV5-4	TRBJ1-1	NA	CASSSTENTEAFF	TGTGCCAGCAGTAGTACAGAGAACACTGAAGCTTTCTTT
14	TRBV25-1	TRBJ2-1	TRBD1	CASSEGDRGNEQFF	TGTGCCAGCAGTGAGGGGGACAGGGGGAATGAGCAGTTCTTC
14	TRBV5-1	TRBJ2-7	NA	CASSYPSRDYEQYF	TGCGCCAGCAGCTACCCGAGCAGGGACTACGAGCAGTACTTC
13	TRBV5-4	TRBJ1-1	NA	CASIGGMNTEAFF	TGTGCCAGCATCGGGGGAATGAACACTGAAGCTTTCTTT
16	TRBV7-6	TRBJ1-4	NA	CASSGGEVATNEKLFF	TGTGCCAGCAGCGGAGGAGAAGTTGCAACTAATGAAAAACTGTTTTTT